Listed here is a single T cell receptor beta chain. This specimen comes from a study of blood T cell repertoires in COVID-19. Whole-study context: Samples taken during acute and convalescent COVID-19 were collected in the United States, Italy and Spain. In each case, the material was cDNA or gDNA derived from T cells, B-cell-depleted T cells, or PBMCs.

The V and J ends lost 9 bases and 4 bases, in that order; junction bases with no gene match: 16. The CDR3 is made up of 16 amino acids. Germline CDR1 reads SGHRS; CDR2 reads YFSETQ. As originally analysed: Reference gene primer amplification gave nucleated cell count estimates. Repertoires were generated with immunoSEQ multiplex PCR, while TCRdb's copy carries only in-frame clones and drops some. Clone size and the V and J calls come from that table; the DNA yielded D and trimming. Among hundreds of thousands of clones listed, nearly 90% were seen once. Material: peripheral blood. The source is a woman aged 40 to 49 with COVID-19, enrolled during active disease. The rearrangement joins TRBV5-1 to TRBJ1-2; 9 nucleotides agree with TRBD1. The CDR3 DNA follows: TGCGCCACCGGACCGGGACAGGGAGACTTCAGCTATGGCTACACCTTC. Protein product: CATGPGQGDFSYGYTF.